This TCR beta chain was sequenced for a study of blood T cell repertoires in COVID-19. The assay was immunoSEQ multiplex PCR, and TCRdb's table has in-frame clones only and misses some. Among about 150,000 clones, approximately 83% were seen once, and the ten largest hold approximately 32%. The CDR3 consists of 14 residues. The V end lost 7 bases, the J end lost 0 bases, and 10 bases lay between the germline ends. Germline loops: CDR1 LGHNT, CDR2 FRNRAP. Material: peripheral blood. This chain joins TRBV12-5 and TRBJ2-1; D gene ambiguous. This TCR was recovered from a woman aged 60-70 years with acute or convalescent COVID-19. This chain's CDR3 is CASAPPSSYNEQFF. In DNA form, the CDR3 reads TGTGCTAGTGCCCCTCCCTCCTCCTACAATGAGCAGTTCTTC.